This is a list of T cell receptor beta chains from one sample in a study of blood T cell repertoires in COVID-19. Measured with immunoSEQ multiplex PCR; TCRdb has only the in-frame clones, and not every one. The sample carries about 91,000 clones, around 88% recorded once. Sequenced sample: peripheral blood. These receptors were taken from a woman in her seventies with acute or convalescent COVID-19. CDR3s include the opening cysteine and the closing phenylalanine or tryptophan. Each record gives: V gene, J gene, clone size, CDR3 protein. The size of a clone is reported for some rows only, either as once, few or many, or as a class for expanded clones.

V gene: TRBV5-4; J gene: TRBJ2-3; clone size: .; CDR3 protein: CASSLGSGSDTQYF
V gene: TRBV4-2; J gene: TRBJ2-7; clone size: .; CDR3 protein: CASSLSEKVGAGAEQYF
V gene: TRBV4-2; J gene: TRBJ2-7; clone size: .; CDR3 protein: CASSQDRAGGEQYF
V gene: TRBV11-2; J gene: TRBJ2-1; clone size: .; CDR3 protein: CASSLSTGGYNEQFF
V gene: TRBV5-1; J gene: TRBJ2-3; clone size: few; CDR3 protein: CASTQSGTSGGDTQYF
V gene: TRBV11-2; J gene: TRBJ1-2; clone size: .; CDR3 protein: CASSPQDSSGYTF
V gene: TRBV5-1; J gene: TRBJ2-1; clone size: .; CDR3 protein: CASSPAGTSGSDEQFF
V gene: TRBV19; J gene: TRBJ1-1; clone size: medium-sized; CDR3 protein: CASSTNYQGNTEAFF
V gene: TRBV19; J gene: TRBJ2-3; clone size: .; CDR3 protein: CASSRSRPLGSTDTQYF
V gene: TRBV28; J gene: TRBJ2-6; clone size: .; CDR3 protein: CASSLWRGSGANVLTF
V gene: TRBV6-1; J gene: TRBJ2-7; clone size: .; CDR3 protein: CASSEVGGYEQYF